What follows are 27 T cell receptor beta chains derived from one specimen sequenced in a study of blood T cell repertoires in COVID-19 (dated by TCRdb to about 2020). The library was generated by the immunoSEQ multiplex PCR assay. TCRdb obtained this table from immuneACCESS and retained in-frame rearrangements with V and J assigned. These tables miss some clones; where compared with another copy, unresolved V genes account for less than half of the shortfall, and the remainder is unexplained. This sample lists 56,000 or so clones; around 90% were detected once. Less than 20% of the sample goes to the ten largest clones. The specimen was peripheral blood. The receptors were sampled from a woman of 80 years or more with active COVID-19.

Written as DNA, the CDR3 is TGCGCCAGCAGCTTGGCTCCAGGGGCTGACACTGAAGCTTTCTTT. Translating it yields CASSLAPGADTEAFF. This rearrangement joins TRBV5-1 to TRBJ1-1; weak D call: TRBD1 (6 bases). V shed 0 bases and J shed 3 bases, with 12 bases lying between them. Germline V gene sequence: CDR1 SGHRS, CDR2 YFSETQ. The CDR3 is made up of 15 amino acids.

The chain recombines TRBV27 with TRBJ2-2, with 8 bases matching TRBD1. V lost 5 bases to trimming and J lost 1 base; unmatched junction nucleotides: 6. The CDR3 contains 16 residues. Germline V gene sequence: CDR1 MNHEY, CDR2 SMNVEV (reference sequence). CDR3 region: CASSPGTGLNTGELFF. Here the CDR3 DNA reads TGTGCCAGCAGTCCCGGGACAGGATTGAACACCGGGGAGCTGTTTTTT.

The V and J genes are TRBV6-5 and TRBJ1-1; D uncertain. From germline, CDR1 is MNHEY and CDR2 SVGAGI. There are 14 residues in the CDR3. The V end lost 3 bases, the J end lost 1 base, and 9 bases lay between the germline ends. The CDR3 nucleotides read TGTGCCAGCAGTTATTCGCAGTGGAACACTGAAGCTTTCTTT. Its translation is CASSYSQWNTEAFF.

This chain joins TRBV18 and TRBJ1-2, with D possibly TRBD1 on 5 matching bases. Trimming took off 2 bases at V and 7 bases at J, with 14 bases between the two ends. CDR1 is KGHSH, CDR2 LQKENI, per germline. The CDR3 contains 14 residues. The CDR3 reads CASSPTDAGFGYTF. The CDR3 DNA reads TGTGCCAGCTCACCAACGGACGCAGGGTTTGGCTACACCTTC.

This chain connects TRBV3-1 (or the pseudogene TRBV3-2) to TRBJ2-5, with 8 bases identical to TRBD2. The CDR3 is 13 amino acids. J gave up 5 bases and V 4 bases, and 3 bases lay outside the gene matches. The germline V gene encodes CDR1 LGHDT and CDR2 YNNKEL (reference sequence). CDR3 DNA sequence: TGTGCCAGCAGCCCGGGGGGGCTCGAGACCCAGTACTTC. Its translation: CASSPGGLETQYF.

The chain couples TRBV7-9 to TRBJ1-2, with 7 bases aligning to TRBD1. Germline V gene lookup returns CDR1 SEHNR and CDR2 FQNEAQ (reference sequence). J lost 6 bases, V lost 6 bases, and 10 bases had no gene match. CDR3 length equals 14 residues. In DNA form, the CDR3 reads TGTGCCAGCAGTTTTCGACAGGGACTGGATGGCTACACCTTC. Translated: CASSFRQGLDGYTF.

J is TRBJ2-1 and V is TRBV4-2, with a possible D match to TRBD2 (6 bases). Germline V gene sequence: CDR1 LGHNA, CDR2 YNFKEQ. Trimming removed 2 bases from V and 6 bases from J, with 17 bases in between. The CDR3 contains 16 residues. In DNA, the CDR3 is TGTGCCAGCAGCCAAAGGAGCGGCGGGGTGGGCAATGAGCAGTTCTTC. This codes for CASSQRSGGVGNEQFF.

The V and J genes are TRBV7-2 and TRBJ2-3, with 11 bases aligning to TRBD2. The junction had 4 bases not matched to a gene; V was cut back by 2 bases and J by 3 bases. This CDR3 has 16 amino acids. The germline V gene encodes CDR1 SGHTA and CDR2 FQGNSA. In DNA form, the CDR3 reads TGTGCCAGCAGCTTAATTATAGCGGGGGGGACAGATACGCAGTATTTT. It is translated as CASSLIIAGGTDTQYF.

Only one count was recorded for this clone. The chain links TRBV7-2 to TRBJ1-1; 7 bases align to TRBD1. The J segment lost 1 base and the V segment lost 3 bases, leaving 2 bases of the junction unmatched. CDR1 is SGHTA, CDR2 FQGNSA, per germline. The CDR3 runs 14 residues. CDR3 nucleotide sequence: TGTGCCAGCAGCTTCTCAGGGGGGAACACTGAAGCTTTCTTT. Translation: CASSFSGGNTEAFF. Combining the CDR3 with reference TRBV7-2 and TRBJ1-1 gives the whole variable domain GAGVSQSPSNKVTEKGKDVELRCDPISGHTALYWYRQSLGQGLEFLIYFQGNSAPDKSGLPSDRFSAERTGGSVSTLTIQRTQQEDSAVYLCASSFSGGNTEAFFGQGTRLTVV.

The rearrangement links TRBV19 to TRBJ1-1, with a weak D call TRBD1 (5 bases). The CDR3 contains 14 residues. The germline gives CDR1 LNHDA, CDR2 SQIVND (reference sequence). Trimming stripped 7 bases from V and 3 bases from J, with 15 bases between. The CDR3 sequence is CASKGREGDTEAFF. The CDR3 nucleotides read TGTGCCAGTAAAGGCAGGGAAGGGGACACTGAAGCTTTCTTT.

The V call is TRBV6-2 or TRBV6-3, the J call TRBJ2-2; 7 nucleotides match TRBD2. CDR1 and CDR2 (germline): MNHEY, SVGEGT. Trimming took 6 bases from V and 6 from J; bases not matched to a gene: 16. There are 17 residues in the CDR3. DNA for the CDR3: TGTGCCAGCAGCCCCGGAGCGGGGCGCGGAAGGGCCGGGGAGCTGTTTTTT. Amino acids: CASSPGAGRGRAGELFF.

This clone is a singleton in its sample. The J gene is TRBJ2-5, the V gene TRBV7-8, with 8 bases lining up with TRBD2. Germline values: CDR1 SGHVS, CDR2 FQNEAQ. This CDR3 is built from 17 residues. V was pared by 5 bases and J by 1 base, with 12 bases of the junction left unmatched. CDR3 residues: CASSPGLVGGVQETQYF. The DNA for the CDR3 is TGTGCCAGCAGCCCGGGACTAGTGGGAGGGGTCCAAGAGACCCAGTACTTC.

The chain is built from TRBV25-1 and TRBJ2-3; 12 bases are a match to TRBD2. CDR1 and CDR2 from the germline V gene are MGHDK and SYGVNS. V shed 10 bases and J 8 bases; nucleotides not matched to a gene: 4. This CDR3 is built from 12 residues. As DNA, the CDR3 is TGTGCCACCCTGACTAGCGGGGGTACGCAGTATTTT. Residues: CATLTSGGTQYF.

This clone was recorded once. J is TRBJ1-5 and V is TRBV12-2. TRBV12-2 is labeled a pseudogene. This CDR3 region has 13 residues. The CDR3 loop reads CASRWEGNQPQHF. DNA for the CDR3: TGTGCAAGTCGCTGGGAGGGCAATCAGCCCCAGCATTTT.

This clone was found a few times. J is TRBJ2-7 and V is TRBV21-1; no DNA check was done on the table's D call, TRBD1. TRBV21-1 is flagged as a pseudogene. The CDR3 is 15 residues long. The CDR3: CASSKEGLEPYEQYF. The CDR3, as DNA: TGTGCCAGCAGCAAAGAGGGGTTAGAGCCCTACGAGCAGTACTTC.

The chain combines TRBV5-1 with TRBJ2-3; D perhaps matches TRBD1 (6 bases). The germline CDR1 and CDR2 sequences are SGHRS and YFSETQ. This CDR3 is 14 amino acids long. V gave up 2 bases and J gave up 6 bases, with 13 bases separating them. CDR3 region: CASSFISQGDTQYF. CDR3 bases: TGCGCCAGCAGCTTTATTAGCCAGGGGGATACGCAGTATTTT. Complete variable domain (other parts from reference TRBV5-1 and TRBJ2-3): KAGVTQTPRYLIKTRGQQVTLSCSPISGHRSVSWYQQTPGQGLQFLFEYFSETQRNKGNFPGRFSGRQFSNSRSEMNVSTLELGDSALYLCASSFISQGDTQYFGPGTRLTVL.

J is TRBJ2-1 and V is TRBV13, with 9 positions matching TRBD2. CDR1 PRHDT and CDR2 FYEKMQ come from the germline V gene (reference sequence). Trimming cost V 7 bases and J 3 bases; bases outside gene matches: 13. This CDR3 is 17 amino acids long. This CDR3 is CASTRVAGGTHYNEQFF. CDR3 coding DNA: TGTGCCAGCACCCGTGTCGCGGGGGGGACCCACTACAATGAGCAGTTCTTC. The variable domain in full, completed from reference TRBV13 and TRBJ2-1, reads AAGVIQSPRHLIKEKRETATLKCYPIPRHDTVYWYQQGPGQDPQFLISFYEKMQSDKGSIPDRFSAQQFSDYHSELNMSSLELGDSALYFCASTRVAGGTHYNEQFFGPGTRLTVL.

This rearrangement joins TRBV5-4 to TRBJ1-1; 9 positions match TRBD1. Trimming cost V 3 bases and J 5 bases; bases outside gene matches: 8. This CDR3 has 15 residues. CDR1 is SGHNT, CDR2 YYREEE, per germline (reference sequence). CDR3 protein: CASSSGGQGGTEAFF. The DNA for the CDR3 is TGTGCCAGCAGCTCTGGGGGACAGGGAGGTACTGAAGCTTTCTTT.

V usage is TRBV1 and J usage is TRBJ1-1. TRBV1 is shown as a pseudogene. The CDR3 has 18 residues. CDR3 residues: CTSSPPPGIHPGNTEAFF. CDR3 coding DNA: TGCACCAGCAGCCCCCCCCCGGGAATCCATCCCGGGAACACTGAAGCTTTCTTT.

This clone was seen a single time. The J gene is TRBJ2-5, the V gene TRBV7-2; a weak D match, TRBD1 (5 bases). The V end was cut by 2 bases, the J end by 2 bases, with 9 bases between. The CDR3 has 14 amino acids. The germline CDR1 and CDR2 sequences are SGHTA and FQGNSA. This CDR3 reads CASSLMTVQETQYF. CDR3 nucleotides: TGTGCCAGCAGCTTAATGACAGTTCAAGAGACCCAGTACTTC.

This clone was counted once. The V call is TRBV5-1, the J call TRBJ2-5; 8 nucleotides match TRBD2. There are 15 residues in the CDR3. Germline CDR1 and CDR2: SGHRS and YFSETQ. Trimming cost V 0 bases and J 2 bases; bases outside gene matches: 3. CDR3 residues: CASSLARGAQETQYF. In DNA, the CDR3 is TGCGCCAGCAGCTTGGCGCGGGGGGCTCAAGAGACCCAGTACTTC.

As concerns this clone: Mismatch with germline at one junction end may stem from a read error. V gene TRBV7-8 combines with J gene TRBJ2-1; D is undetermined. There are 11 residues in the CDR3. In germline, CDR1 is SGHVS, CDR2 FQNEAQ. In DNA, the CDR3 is TGTGCCAGCAGCCTAACAGTGACGAAGGTCTTC. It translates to CASSLTVTKVF. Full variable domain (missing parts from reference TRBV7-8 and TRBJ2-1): GAGVSQSPRYKVAKRGQDVALRCDPISGHVSLFWYQQALGQGPEFLTYFQNEAQLDKSGLPSDRFFAERPEGSVSTLKIQRTQQEDSAVYLCASSLTVTKVFGPGTRLTVL.

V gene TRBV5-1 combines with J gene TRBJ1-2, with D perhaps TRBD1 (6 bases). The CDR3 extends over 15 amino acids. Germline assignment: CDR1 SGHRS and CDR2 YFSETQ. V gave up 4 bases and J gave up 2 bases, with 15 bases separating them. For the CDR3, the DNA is TGCGCCAGCAGCCCATTGACAGGAAGCAACTATGGCTACACCTTC. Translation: CASSPLTGSNYGYTF.

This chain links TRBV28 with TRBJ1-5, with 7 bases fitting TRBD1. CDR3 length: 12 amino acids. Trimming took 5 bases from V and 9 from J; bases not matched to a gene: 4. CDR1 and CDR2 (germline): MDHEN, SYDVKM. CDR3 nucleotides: TGTGCCAGCAGTAGATGGACAGGGCCCCAGCATTTT. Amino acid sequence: CASSRWTGPQHF.

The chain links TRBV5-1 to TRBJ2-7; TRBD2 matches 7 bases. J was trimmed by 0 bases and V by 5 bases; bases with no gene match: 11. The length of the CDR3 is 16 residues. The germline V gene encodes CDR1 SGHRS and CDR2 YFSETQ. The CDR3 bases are TGCGCCAGCAGTTTACCGCTGGGAGGGAGCTCCTACGAGCAGTACTTC. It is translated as CASSLPLGGSSYEQYF.

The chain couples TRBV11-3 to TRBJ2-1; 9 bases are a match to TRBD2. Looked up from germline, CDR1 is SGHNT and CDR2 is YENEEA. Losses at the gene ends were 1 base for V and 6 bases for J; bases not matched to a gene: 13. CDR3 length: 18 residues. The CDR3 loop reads CASSLGGGGGAFVNEQFF. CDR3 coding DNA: TGTGCCAGCAGCTTAGGCGGAGGCGGGGGGGCTTTTGTCAATGAGCAGTTCTTC. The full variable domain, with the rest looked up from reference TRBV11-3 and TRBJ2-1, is EAGVVQSPRYKIIEKKQPVAFWCNPISGHNTLYWYLQNLGQGPELLIRYENEEAVDDSQLPKDRFSAERLKGVDSTLKIQPAELGDSAVYLCASSLGGGGGAFVNEQFFGPGTRLTVL.

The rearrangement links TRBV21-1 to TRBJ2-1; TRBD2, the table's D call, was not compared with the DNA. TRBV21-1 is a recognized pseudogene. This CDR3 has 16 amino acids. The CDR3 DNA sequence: TGTGCCAGCAGCAAATGTGGCGGGATCCCCCCCAATGAGCAGTTCTTC. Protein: CASSKCGGIPPNEQFF.